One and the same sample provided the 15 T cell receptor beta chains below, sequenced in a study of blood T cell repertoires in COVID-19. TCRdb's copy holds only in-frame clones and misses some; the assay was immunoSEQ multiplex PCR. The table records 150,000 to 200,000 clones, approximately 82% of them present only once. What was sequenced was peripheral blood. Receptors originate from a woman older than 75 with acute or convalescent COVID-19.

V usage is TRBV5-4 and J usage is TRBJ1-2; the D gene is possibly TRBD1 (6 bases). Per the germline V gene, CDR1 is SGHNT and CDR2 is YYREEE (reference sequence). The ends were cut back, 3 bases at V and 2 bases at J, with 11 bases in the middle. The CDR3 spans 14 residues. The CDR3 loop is CASSSEGVNYGYTF. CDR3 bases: TGTGCCAGCAGCTCTGAGGGGGTGAACTATGGCTACACCTTC.

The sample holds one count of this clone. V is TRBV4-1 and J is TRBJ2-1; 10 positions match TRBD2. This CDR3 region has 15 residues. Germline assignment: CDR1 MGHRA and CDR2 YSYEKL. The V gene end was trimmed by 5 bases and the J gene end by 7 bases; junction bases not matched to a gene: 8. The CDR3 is CASSIVAGGINEQFF. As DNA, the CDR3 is TGCGCCAGCAGCATTGTAGCGGGAGGAATAAATGAGCAGTTCTTC.

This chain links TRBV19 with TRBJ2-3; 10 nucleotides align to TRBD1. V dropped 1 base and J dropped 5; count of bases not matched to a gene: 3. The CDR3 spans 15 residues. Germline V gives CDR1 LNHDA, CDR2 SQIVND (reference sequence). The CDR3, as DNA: TGTGCCAGTAGTATAGGACAGGGGGCTGTAGATACGCAGTATTTT. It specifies CASSIGQGAVDTQYF.

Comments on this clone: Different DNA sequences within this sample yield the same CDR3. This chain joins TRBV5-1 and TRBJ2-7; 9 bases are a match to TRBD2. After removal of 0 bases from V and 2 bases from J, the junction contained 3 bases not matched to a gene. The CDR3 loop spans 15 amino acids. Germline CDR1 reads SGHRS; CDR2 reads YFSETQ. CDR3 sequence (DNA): TGCGCCAGCAGCTTGGGACTAGCGGCCACCTACGAGCAGTACTTC. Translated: CASSLGLAATYEQYF.

The CDR3 nucleotides are TGTGCCAGTCCCGTGACTAGCGGGGTCTACGAGCAGTACTTC. This codes for CASPVTSGVYEQYF. V is TRBV21-1 and J is TRBJ2-7; the table assigns TRBD2, which was not confirmed against the DNA. TRBV21-1 is termed a pseudogene. The CDR3 is made up of 14 amino acids.

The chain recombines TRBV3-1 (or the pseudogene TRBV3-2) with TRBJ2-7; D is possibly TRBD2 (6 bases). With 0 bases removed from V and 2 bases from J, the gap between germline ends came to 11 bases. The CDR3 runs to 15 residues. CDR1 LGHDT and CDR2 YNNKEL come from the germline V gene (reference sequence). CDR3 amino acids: CASSQDLAWPYEQYF. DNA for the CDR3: TGTGCCAGCAGCCAAGATCTAGCGTGGCCCTACGAGCAGTACTTC.

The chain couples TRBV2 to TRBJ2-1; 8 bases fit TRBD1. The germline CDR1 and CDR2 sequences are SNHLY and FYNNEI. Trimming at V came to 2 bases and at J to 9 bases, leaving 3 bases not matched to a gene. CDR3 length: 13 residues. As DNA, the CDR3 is TGTGCCAGCAGTGAATCCGACAGGGGTGAGCAGTTCTTC. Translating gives CASSESDRGEQFF.

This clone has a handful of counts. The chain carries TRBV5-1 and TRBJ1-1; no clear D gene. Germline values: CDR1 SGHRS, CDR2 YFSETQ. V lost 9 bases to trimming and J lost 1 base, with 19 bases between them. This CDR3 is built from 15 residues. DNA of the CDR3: TGCGCCACGACGTGGGGAGGGCGAGCGAACACTGAAGCTTTCTTT. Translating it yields CATTWGGRANTEAFF.

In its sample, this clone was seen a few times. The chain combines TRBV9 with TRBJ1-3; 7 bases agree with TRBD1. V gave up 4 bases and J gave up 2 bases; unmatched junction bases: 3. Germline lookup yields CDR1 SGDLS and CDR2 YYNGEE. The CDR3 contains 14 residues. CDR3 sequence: CASSFDRAGNTIYF. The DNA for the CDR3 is TGTGCCAGCAGCTTTGACAGGGCTGGAAACACCATATATTTT.

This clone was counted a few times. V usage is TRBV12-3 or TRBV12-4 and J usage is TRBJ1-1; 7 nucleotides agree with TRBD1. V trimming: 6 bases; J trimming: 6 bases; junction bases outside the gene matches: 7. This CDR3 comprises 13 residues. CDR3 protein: CASSLTGKSEAFF. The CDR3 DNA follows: TGTGCCAGCAGCCTGACAGGGAAGTCTGAAGCTTTCTTT.

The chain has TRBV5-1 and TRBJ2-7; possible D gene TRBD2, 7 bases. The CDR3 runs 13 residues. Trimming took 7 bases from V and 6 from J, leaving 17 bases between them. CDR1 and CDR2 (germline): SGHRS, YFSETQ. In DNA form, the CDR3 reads TGCGCCAGCTCCCTAGGGGGGGTCCGCGAGCAGTACTTC. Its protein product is CASSLGGVREQYF.

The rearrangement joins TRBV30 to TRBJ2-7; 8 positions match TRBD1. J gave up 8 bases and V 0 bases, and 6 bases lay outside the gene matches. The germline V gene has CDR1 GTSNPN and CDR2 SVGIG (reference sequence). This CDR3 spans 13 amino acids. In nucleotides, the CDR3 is TGTGCCTGGAGTGTTGACAGGGGAGGTAAGCAGTACTTC. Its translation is CAWSVDRGGKQYF.

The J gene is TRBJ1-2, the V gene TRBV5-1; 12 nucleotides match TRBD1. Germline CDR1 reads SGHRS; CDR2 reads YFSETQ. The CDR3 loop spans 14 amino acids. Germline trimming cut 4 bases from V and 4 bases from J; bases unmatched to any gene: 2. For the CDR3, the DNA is TGCGCCAGCAGCAGGGACAGGGGGCTCTATGGCTACACCTTC. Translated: CASSRDRGLYGYTF.

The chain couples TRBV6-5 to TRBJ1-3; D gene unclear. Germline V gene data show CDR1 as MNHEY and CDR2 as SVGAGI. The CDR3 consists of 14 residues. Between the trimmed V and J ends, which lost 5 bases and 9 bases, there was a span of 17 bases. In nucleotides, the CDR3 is TGTGCCAGCAGTCCGGGTTTTACTCGCGGCACCATATATTTT. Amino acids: CASSPGFTRGTIYF.

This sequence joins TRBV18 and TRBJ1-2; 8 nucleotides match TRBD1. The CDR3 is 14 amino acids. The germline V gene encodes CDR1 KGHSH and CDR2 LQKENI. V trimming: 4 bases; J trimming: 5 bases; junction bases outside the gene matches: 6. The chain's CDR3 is CASSLGTGTYGYTF. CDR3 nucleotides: TGTGCCAGCTCACTGGGGACAGGTACTTATGGCTACACCTTC.